This T cell receptor (beta chain) stems from a study of blood T cells in healthy people across ages. Findings and caveats of the study: Versus aged donors, long-lived donors had higher diversity and more naive CD4+ cells. Age showed a roughly linear inverse relationship with TCR beta diversity per million T cells.

Trimming took 4 bases from V and 5 from J; bases not matched to a gene: 12. The germline gives CDR1 SGHRS, CDR2 YFSETQ. The CDR3 extends over 16 amino acids. Primed by a sample-barcoded 5' primer and a J-beta primer mix, a second PCR proceeded for 7 to 11 cycles. Each TCR beta cDNA got a 12-nucleotide random molecular identifier. From each sample, at least 2.5 million paired-end reads containing CDR3 were obtained. Using its own MiXCR run on the 5' RACE reads, TCRdb lists one record per CDR3 protein. Of 700,000 to 1,000,000 distinct CDR3 sequences listed, 40% to 50% are singletons. Regarding this clonotype: The antigen is undetermined.

This sequence was found in a man in his 60s in good health. Sequencing input: blood. The chain carries TRBV5-1 and TRBJ1-2, with 9 bases fitting TRBD1. The CDR3 protein is CASSRTPTGGEYGYTF. The CDR3 bases are TGCGCCAGCAGCCGAACGCCTACAGGGGGCGAGTATGGCTACACCTTC. The whole variable domain, filled in from reference TRBV5-1 and TRBJ1-2, reads KAGVTQTPRYLIKTRGQQVTLSCSPISGHRSVSWYQQTPGQGLQFLFEYFSETQRNKGNFPGRFSGRQFSNSRSEMNVSTLELGDSALYLCASSRTPTGGEYGYTFGSGTRLTVV.